The text below deals with one TCR beta chain. Germline V gene lookup returns CDR1 SGDLS and CDR2 YYNGEE. V gave up 2 bases and J gave up 0 bases, with 15 bases separating them. This CDR3 region has 16 residues. The sample originates from a study of Ad26.COV2.S vaccination and SARS-CoV-2 variants. Measured with immunoSEQ multiplex PCR; TCRdb has only the in-frame clones, and not every one. The data contain under 550,000 clones, around nine tenths of them singletons. Documented treatment: some 20 received Ad26.COV2.S at low or high dose, single or two shots; roughly five received placebo; per-sample allocation not given. Sampling was done on day 63 after the first vaccine or placebo injection. Expression of Wuhan-strain SARS-CoV-2 spike came from the Ad26 vector that formed the vaccine.

The source material was peripheral blood, sampled in a trial of Ad26.COV2.S vaccine versus placebo. This clonotype originated in a person between 18 and 65 years old who received the Ad26.COV2.S COVID-19 vaccine or a placebo. The chain links TRBV9 to TRBJ2-7, with D perhaps TRBD1 (6 bases). CDR3 in DNA: TGTGCCAGCAGCGTCGGAGGACAGTTGAGCTCCTACGAGCAGTACTTC. Encoded protein: CASSVGGQLSSYEQYF.